This T cell receptor beta chain comes out of a study of CXCR4 blockade with PD-1 therapy in pancreatic cancer. Looked up from germline, CDR1 is KGHSH and CDR2 is LQKENI. V dropped 3 bases and J dropped 6; count of bases not matched to a gene: 8. The CDR3 spans 15 residues. No neoadjuvant therapy was given before resection to the patients supplying these archived tumor blocks. In this sample, this clone turned up once. What it recognizes is unknown. Sequencing was performed with immunoSEQ multiplex PCR; in TCRdb, only in-frame clones are kept and a portion is missing. Altogether roughly 1,500 clones are present, about 38% being singletons, with the ten largest covering approximately 15%. General study findings and limits: Intratumoral clonality (mean approximately 0.15) exceeded healthy blood (roughly 0.05) but did not track survival.

Specimen: tumor tissue. The receptor was derived from a human donor with pancreatic ductal adenocarcinoma. The V call is TRBV18, the J call TRBJ2-3; 8 bases align to TRBD2. As DNA, the CDR3 is TGTGCCAGCTCACCCCAGCGGGGGAAGCGGGATACGCAGTATTTT. This translates into CASSPQRGKRDTQYF.